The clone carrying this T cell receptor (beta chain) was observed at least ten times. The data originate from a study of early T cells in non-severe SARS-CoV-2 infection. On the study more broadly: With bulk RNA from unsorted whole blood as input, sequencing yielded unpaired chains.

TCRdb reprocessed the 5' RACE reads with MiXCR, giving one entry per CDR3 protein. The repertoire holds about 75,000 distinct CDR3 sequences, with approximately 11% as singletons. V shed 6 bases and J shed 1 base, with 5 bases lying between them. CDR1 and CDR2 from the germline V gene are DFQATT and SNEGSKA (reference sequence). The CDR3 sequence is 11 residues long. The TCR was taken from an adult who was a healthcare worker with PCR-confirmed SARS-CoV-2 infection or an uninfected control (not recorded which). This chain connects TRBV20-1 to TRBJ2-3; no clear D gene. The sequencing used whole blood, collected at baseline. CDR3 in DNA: TGCAGTGCCTCGGGCACAGATACGCAGTATTTT. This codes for CSASGTDTQYF.